The rows below give T cell receptor beta chains drawn from one sample of a study of cytomegalovirus exposure and HLA in healthy donors. Sequenced by immunoSEQ multiplex PCR; TCRdb stores in-frame clones only, minus some. The profile covers 110,000 to 150,000 clones, with about 79% appearing a single time and about 1.7% taken by the ten largest. Input material: PBMCs. These TCRs come from a woman younger than 45 in good health and CMV-seronegative. The CDR3 runs from the conserved cysteine through the conserved F or W. The order of the fields is D gene, clone size, CDR3 length, J gene, V gene, CDR3 protein, CDR3 DNA. D genes are given only for firm matches. Size is stated for part of the rows, as once, few or many counts, or as a class when the clone is expanded.

>-|once|15|TRBJ2-2|TRBV7-9
CASGTSITNTGELFF
TGTGCCAGCGGGACATCCATTACGAACACCGGGGAGCTGTTTTTT
>-|-|13|TRBJ1-1|TRBV7-9
CASPGPLDTEAFF
TGTGCCAGCCCAGGGCCCTTGGACACTGAAGCTTTCTTT
>-|-|12|TRBJ1-2|TRBV29-1
CSVVESNYGYTF
TGCAGCGTTGTGGAGTCTAACTATGGCTACACCTTC
>-|-|15|TRBJ1-2|TRBV27
CASSLYYREGYGYTF
TGTGCCAGCAGTTTATACTACAGGGAGGGGTATGGCTACACCTTC
>TRBD1|once|16|TRBJ2-1|TRBV5-1
CASSLAGQVLYNEQFF
TGCGCCAGCAGCTTGGCGGGACAGGTCCTCTACAATGAGCAGTTCTTC
>-|-|13|TRBJ2-3|TRBV7-6
CASSLGPGGQGYF
TGTGCCAGCAGCCTCGGGCCCGGGGGGCAAGGTTATTTT
>-|-|16|TRBJ1-5|TRBV2
CASSEGGRRRNQPQHF
TGTGCCAGCAGTGAGGGGGGACGACGTCGCAATCAGCCCCAGCATTTT
>TRBD2|-|18|TRBJ2-3|TRBV5-1
CASSISGTSGGRTDTQYF
TGCGCCAGCAGCATCTCCGGGACTAGCGGGGGGCGCACAGATACGCAGTATTTT
>-|once|12|TRBJ1-1|TRBV7-7
CASGGGDTEAFF
TGTGCCAGCGGCGGGGGGGACACTGAAGCTTTCTTT
>-|-|13|TRBJ2-3|TRBV6-4
CASSETVTDTQYF
TGTGCCAGCAGCGAGACAGTCACAGATACGCAGTATTTT
>TRBD1|once|10|TRBJ2-7|TRBV20-1
CSAYRTGHAF
TGCAGTGCTTACCGGACAGGGCATGCTTTC
>-|few|12|TRBJ1-1|TRBV11-2
CASSSKGVWAFF
TGTGCCAGCAGCTCGAAGGGGGTTTGGGCTTTCTTT
>TRBD2|-|18|TRBJ2-7|TRBV11-2
CASSPWTSGGGGTYEQYF
TGTGCCAGCAGCCCCTGGACTAGCGGGGGGGGAGGGACCTACGAGCAGTACTTC
>-|-|14|TRBJ2-5|TRBV6-1
CAAGLGGAQGTQYF
TGTGCCGCCGGCCTTGGAGGGGCTCAGGGGACCCAGTACTTC
>TRBD1|-|13|TRBJ1-1|TRBV11-1
CASSRGTGTEAFF
TGTGCCAGCAGCCGAGGGACAGGCACTGAAGCTTTCTTT
>TRBD1|-|15|TRBJ1-4|TRBV9
CASSDRGDGDEKLFF
TGTGCCAGCAGCGACAGGGGTGATGGCGATGAAAAACTGTTTTTT
>-|-|13|TRBJ2-2|TRBV9
CASSATGNGELFF
TGTGCCAGCAGCGCAACAGGAAACGGGGAGCTGTTTTTT
>TRBD1|-|16|TRBJ2-3|TRBV4-1
CASSQAGGSSTDTQYF
TGCGCCAGCAGCCAGGCAGGGGGCTCTAGCACAGATACGCAGTATTTT
>-|-|13|TRBJ1-2|TRBV19
CASSLQEGYGYTF
TGTGCCAGTAGCTTACAGGAAGGGTATGGCTACACCTTC
>TRBD1|-|15|TRBJ1-1|TRBV5-6
CASSPRQGMNTEAFF
TGTGCCAGCAGCCCTAGACAGGGGATGAACACTGAAGCTTTCTTT
>TRBD1|-|13|TRBJ2-4|TRBV5-1
CASSLEQGGEKYF
TGCGCCAGCAGCTTGGAACAGGGGGGCGAGAAGTACTTC
>TRBD1|-|15|TRBJ2-3|TRBV7-2
CASSTGTGAGDTQYF
TGTGCCAGCAGCACCGGGACAGGGGCGGGAGATACGCAGTATTTT
>TRBD1|-|14|TRBJ1-5|TRBV6-5
CASSYSTGGQPQHF
TGTGCCAGCAGTTACTCGACAGGGGGCCAGCCCCAGCATTTT
>-|once|14|TRBJ2-2|TRBV5-1
CASSSRTGTGELFF
TGCGCCAGCAGCTCCCGCACAGGGACCGGGGAGCTGTTTTTT
>-|-|15|TRBJ2-5|TRBV15
CATSSAGAPGETQYF
TGTGCCACCAGCAGTGCGGGGGCCCCAGGGGAGACCCAGTACTTC
>TRBD1|-|13|TRBJ2-7|TRBV9
CASSVTGTGEQYF
TGTGCCAGCAGCGTTACAGGGACAGGGGAGCAGTACTTC
>-|few|13|TRBJ1-2|TRBV25-1
CASSVSSILGYTF
TGTGCCAGCAGTGTTAGCAGTATTTTAGGCTACACCTTC
>-|once|17|TRBJ1-3|TRBV7-2
CASSLVGQGSSGNTIYF
TGTGCCAGCAGCTTAGTGGGTCAGGGGAGCTCTGGAAACACCATATATTTT
>-|-|13|TRBJ1-5|TRBV30
CAWSAGLNQPQHF
TGTGCCTGGAGTGCAGGGCTAAATCAGCCCCAGCATTTT
>TRBD1|-|13|TRBJ1-5|TRBV19
CASRTTGDQPQHF
TGTGCCAGTAGGACTACAGGGGATCAGCCCCAGCATTTT
>-|-|16|TRBJ2-2|TRBV6-5
CASSSSGPQNTGELFF
TGTGCCAGCAGTTCCTCGGGGCCACAAAACACCGGGGAGCTGTTTTTT
>-|-|14|TRBJ1-1|TRBV5-1
CASSLADGDTEAFF
TGCGCCAGCAGCTTGGCCGACGGGGACACTGAAGCTTTCTTT
>TRBD1|-|15|TRBJ1-2|TRBV19
CASSEDRGPSYGYTF
TGTGCCAGTAGCGAGGACAGGGGGCCGAGCTATGGCTACACCTTC
>-|-|14|TRBJ1-2|TRBV4-1
CASSPRQTNYGYTF
TGCGCCAGCAGCCCGAGACAGACTAACTATGGCTACACCTTC
>-|-|13|TRBJ1-1|TRBV30
CAWSTDGNTEAFF
TGTGCCTGGAGCACAGACGGGAACACTGAAGCTTTCTTT
>-|-|11|TRBJ2-7|TRBV20-1
CSARGLLGEYF
TGCAGTGCTAGGGGACTCCTCGGGGAATACTTC
>TRBD2|-|15|TRBJ2-7|TRBV4-2
CASSQDQRGAAEQYF
TGTGCCAGCAGCCAAGACCAGCGGGGAGCCGCCGAGCAGTACTTC
>TRBD1|once|14|TRBJ1-1|TRBV6-5
CASSKQGANTEAFF
TGTGCCAGCAGTAAACAGGGGGCGAACACTGAAGCTTTCTTT
>-|once|15|TRBJ2-1|TRBV7-2
CASSLGRTNYNEQFF
TGTGCCAGCAGCTTAGGACGGACTAACTACAATGAGCAGTTCTTC
>-|-|14|TRBJ1-1|TRBV13
CASSARPGGTEAFF
TGTGCCAGCAGCGCCAGACCTGGAGGGACTGAAGCTTTCTTT
>TRBD1|-|15|TRBJ2-5|TRBV27
CASSPGTVRIETQYF
TGTGCCAGCAGTCCCGGGACAGTTCGCATAGAGACCCAGTACTTC